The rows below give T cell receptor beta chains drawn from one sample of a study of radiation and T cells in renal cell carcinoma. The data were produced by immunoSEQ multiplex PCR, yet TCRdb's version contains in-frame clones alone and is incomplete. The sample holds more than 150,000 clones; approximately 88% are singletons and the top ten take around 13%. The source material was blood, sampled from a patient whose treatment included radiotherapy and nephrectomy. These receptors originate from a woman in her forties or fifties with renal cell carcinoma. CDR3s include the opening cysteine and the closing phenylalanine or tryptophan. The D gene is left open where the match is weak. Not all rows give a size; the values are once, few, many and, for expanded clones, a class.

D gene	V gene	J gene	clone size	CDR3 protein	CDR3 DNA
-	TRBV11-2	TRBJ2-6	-	CASSLDGVISGANVLTF	TGTGCCAGCAGCTTAGACGGAGTGATCTCTGGGGCCAACGTCCTGACTTTC
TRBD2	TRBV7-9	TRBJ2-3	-	CASSLTSGGAPDTQYF	TGTGCCAGCAGCTTAACTAGCGGGGGGGCTCCAGATACGCAGTATTTT
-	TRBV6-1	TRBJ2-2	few	CASSDKRAGTGELFF	TGTGCCAGCAGTGACAAGCGGGCGGGCACCGGGGAGCTGTTTTTT
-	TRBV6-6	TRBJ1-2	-	CASSTHGYYGYTF	TGTGCCAGCAGTACACATGGTTACTATGGCTACACCTTC
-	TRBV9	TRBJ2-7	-	CASSAGSSRPSSFNEQYF	TGTGCCAGCAGCGCCGGGTCGAGCAGGCCCTCTTCTTTTAACGAGCAGTACTTC
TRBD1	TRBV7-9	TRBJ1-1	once	CASSLEPGQGGTEAFF	TGTGCCAGCAGCTTAGAACCGGGACAGGGGGGGACTGAAGCTTTCTTT
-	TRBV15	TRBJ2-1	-	CATSRGGVEQFF	TGTGCCACCAGCAGAGGAGGTGTTGAGCAGTTCTTC
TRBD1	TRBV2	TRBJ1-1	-	CAGDREDTEAFF	TGTGCCGGAGACAGGGAGGACACTGAAGCTTTCTTT
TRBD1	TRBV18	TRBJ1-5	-	CASSPETGLNQPQHF	TGTGCCAGCTCACCAGAGACAGGGTTAAATCAGCCCCAGCATTTT
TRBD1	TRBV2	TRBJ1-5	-	CASSLGQGVIQPQHF	TGTGCCAGCAGCTTGGGACAGGGAGTGATCCAGCCCCAGCATTTT
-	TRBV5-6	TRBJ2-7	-	CASSLYGTHTYEQYF	TGTGCCAGCAGCTTGTACGGGACACACACCTACGAGCAGTACTTC
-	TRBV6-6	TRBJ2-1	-	CASSSQTTPNEQFF	TGTGCCAGCAGTTCCCAGACTACGCCCAATGAGCAGTTCTTC
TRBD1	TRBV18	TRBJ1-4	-	CASSAGTANEKLFF	TGTGCCAGCTCGGCCGGGACAGCAAATGAAAAACTGTTTTTT
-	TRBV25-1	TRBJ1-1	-	CASTINTEAFF	TGTGCCAGCACTATTAACACTGAAGCTTTCTTT
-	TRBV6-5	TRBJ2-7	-	CASSYRGENYEQYF	TGTGCCAGCAGTTATCGTGGGGAGAACTACGAGCAGTACTTC
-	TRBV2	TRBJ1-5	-	CASSERQGRNSNQPQHF	TGTGCCAGCAGTGAACGCCAGGGGCGGAATAGCAATCAGCCCCAGCATTTT
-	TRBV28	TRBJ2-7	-	CASRAWGYEQYF	TGTGCCAGCAGAGCTTGGGGCTACGAGCAGTACTTC
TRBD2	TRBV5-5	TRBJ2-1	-	CASSLGLAGVGEQFF	TGTGCCAGCAGCCTCGGACTAGCGGGGGTGGGTGAGCAGTTCTTC
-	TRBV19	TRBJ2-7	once	CASSDLGIPHDEQYF	TGTGCCAGTAGCGATTTGGGGATCCCCCACGACGAGCAGTACTTC